This TCR beta chain was captured in a study of shared T cell receptors in the human thymus. The CDR3 totals 17 residues. Germline values: CDR1 SGHTA, CDR2 FQGNSA. J was trimmed by 0 bases and V by 1 base; bases with no gene match: 9. Method: immunoSEQ multiplex PCR; TCRdb's copy keeps in-frame clones and lacks some. Among 500,000 to 550,000 clones listed, about 84% were seen once. This clone appeared a single time. These data were also reused for a study on human thymus T cells. That study reports: Resections from corrective heart surgery supplied the thymus tissue.

Sequences were obtained from thymocytes. The rearrangement links TRBV7-2 to TRBJ2-7; 7 positions agree with TRBD2. The receptor was isolated from a boy less than two years old with a congenital heart defect. The CDR3 sequence is CASSLDDERGFSYEQYF. For the CDR3, the DNA is TGTGCCAGCAGCTTAGATGACGAGCGGGGCTTCTCCTACGAGCAGTACTTC.